This TCR beta chain was observed in a study of early T cells in non-severe SARS-CoV-2 infection. At the level of the study: The chains were unpaired, and the sequenced material was bulk RNA from unsorted whole blood. Overall study findings and caveats: A preference for anti-spike CD8 responses marked VDJdb matching, which missed private and CD4 specificities.

Note on this clonotype: Its matching antigen is unknown.

Germline V gene lookup returns CDR1 SGHKS and CDR2 YYEKEE (reference sequence). Germline trimming cut 3 bases from V and 13 bases from J; bases unmatched to any gene: 11. The CDR3 runs 14 residues. Individual cDNA molecules received unique molecular identifiers. TCRdb called the 5' RACE reads again in MiXCR, with one record for every CDR3 protein. This sample has around 61,000 distinct CDR3 sequences; 10% to 13% occur once, and the top ten carry roughly 1.7%. The genes are TRBV5-5 and TRBJ2-1, with 9 nucleotides matching TRBD2. The origin of this receptor is an adult who was a healthcare worker with PCR-confirmed SARS-CoV-2 infection or an uninfected control (not recorded which). The sequenced sample was whole blood. The CDR3 sequence is CASSSGASGASQFF. Here the CDR3 DNA reads TGTGCCAGCAGCTCGGGAGCTAGCGGGGCCAGTCAGTTCTTC. Using reference TRBV5-5 and TRBJ2-1 for the parts outside the CDR3, the full variable domain is DAGVTQSPTHLIKTRGQQVTLRCSPISGHKSVSWYQQVLGQGPQFIFQYYEKEERGRGNFPDRFSARQFPNYSSELNVNALLLGDSALYLCASSSGASGASQFFGPGTRLTVL.